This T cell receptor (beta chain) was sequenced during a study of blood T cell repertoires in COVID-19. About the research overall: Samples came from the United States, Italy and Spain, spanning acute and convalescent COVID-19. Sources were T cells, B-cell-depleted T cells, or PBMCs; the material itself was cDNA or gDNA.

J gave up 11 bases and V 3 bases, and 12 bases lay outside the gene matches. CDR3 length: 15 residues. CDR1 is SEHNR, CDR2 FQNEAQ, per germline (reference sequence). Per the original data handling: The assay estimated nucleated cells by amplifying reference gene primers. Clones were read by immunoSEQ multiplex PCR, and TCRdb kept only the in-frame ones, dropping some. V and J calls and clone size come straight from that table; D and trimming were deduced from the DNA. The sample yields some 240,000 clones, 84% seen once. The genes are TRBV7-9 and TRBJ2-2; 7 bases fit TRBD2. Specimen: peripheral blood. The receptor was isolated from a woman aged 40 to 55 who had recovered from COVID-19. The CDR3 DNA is TGTGCCAGCAGCTTGGGGCTCGGGCAAGCGGGAGAGCTGTTTTTT. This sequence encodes CASSLGLGQAGELFF.